A single sample is the source of the 22 T cell receptor beta chains below, sequenced in a study of regulatory T cells in long-lasting Graves disease. Indicated time point: newly diagnosed GD, antithyroid drugs for less than 3 months. Researchers made the TCR library from RNA that was extracted from PBMCs. Researchers made TCR beta libraries by using iRepertoire HTBI primers and running Arm-PCR on CDR3 regions. TCRdb re-derived calls from the multiplex PCR reads in MiXCR, one entry per CDR3 protein. The table records fewer than 550,000 distinct CDR3 sequences, about 16% of them present only once. In addition, the sample was reused for a study of T cells in Graves' hyperthyroidism and ophthalmopathy.

Source: peripheral blood mononuclear cells (PBMCs), taken at new diagnosis, from a patient treated with antithyroid drugs. The receptors were gathered from a woman aged 35-65 years with Graves disease.

About this clonotype itself: Here the CDR3 omits its conserved ending phenylalanine or tryptophan, so a read error is the likely source. The J gene is TRBJ2-3, the V gene TRBV11-3; 7 bases map to TRBD2. Germline V gene sequence: CDR1 SGHNT, CDR2 YENEEA. This CDR3 has 16 amino acids. V was clipped by 5 bases and J by 5 bases; unmatched bases: 13. The CDR3 coding sequence is TGTGCCAGCAGCCCCCGGGGGGTGGGGAGAGGAGATACGCAGTATCTT. This codes for CASSPRGVGRGDTQYL.

The genes are TRBV19 and TRBJ1-6, with D possibly matching TRBD1 (5 bases). Germline-derived CDR1 and CDR2 are LNHDA and SQIVND (reference sequence). The CDR3 is 14 amino acids. Trimming removed 7 bases at V and 10 bases at J, with 17 bases between. The CDR3 nucleotides read TGTGCCAGTACCAGCGAAAGGGGCCGATCACCCCTCCACTTT. Its translation: CASTSERGRSPLHF.

This clonotype has ten or more counts. The chain joins TRBV24-1 to TRBJ1-5; D is unresolved. Germline V gives CDR1 KGHDR, CDR2 SFDVKD. V was cut by 1 base and J by 6 bases, with 6 bases left in between. This CDR3 contains 13 residues. CDR3 residues: CATSDFIGQPQHF. For the CDR3, the DNA is TGTGCCACCAGTGATTTTATAGGTCAGCCCCAGCATTTT.

The chain is built from TRBV4-1 and TRBJ2-3, with 7 bases that match TRBD2. The CDR3 covers 13 residues. Germline V gene data show CDR1 as MGHRA and CDR2 as YSYEKL. V gave up 8 bases and J gave up 4 bases; unmatched junction bases: 6. For the CDR3, the DNA is TGCGCCAGCGGACTAGAAGACGCAGATACGCAGTATTTT. Translating gives CASGLEDADTQYF.

The chain uses TRBV7-3 and TRBJ2-1, with 14 bases aligning to TRBD2. V trimming: 4 bases; J trimming: 10 bases; junction bases outside the gene matches: 9. Germline loops: CDR1 SGHTA, CDR2 FQGTGA. This CDR3 is 16 amino acids long. The CDR3 spells CASSSSTSGGAREQFF. DNA of the CDR3: TGTGCCAGCAGCTCCTCGACTAGCGGGGGGGCCCGGGAGCAGTTCTTC.

Only a few counts were recorded for this clonotype. This sequence joins TRBV12-3 or TRBV12-4 and TRBJ2-1; D possibly corresponds to TRBD1 (6 bases). The CDR3 is 17 residues long. The ends were cut back, 4 bases at V and 4 bases at J, with 20 bases in the middle. The CDR3 loop reads CASSSLGGGDFYNEQFF. The DNA for the CDR3 is TGTGCCAGCAGTTCCCTCGGTGGGGGCGACTTTTACAATGAGCAGTTCTTC.

About this clonotype itself: This may be a read error, as it is one base from a much larger clone. This chain uses TRBV6-6 with TRBJ1-2; a possible D gene is TRBD1 (5 bases). The length of the CDR3 is 15 residues. Germline V gene lookup returns CDR1 MNHNY and CDR2 SVGAGI (reference sequence). V dropped 0 bases and J dropped 4 bases, with 12 bases sitting between them. The CDR3 DNA sequence: TGTGCCAGCAGTTACTCGCCGGGGGGTCCCTATGGCTACACCTTC. As protein: CASSYSPGGPYGYTF.

This clonotype was observed at least ten times. The chain is built from TRBV3-1 and TRBJ1-4; D is ambiguous. V was shortened by 2 bases and J by 8 bases, with 15 bases between the two germline ends. Germline V gene data show CDR1 as LGHDT and CDR2 as YNNKEL (reference sequence). This CDR3 is built from 15 residues. CDR3: CASSQTFGVGEKLFF. Written as DNA, the CDR3 is TGTGCCAGCAGCCAAACCTTTGGAGTAGGGGAAAAACTGTTTTTT.

The sample holds a few counts of this clonotype. A much larger clone lies one base from this, so it may be a read error. Here the CDR3 reads CASSLDRTHPYEQYF. The CDR3 DNA is TGTGCCAGCAGCTTAGATAGGACCCACCCCTACGAGCAGTACTTC. The chain recombines TRBV11-2 with TRBJ2-7; D is uncertain. The CDR3 runs to 15 residues. Trimming removed 0 bases at V and 2 bases at J, with 11 bases between. The germline CDR1 and CDR2 sequences are SGHAT and FQNNGV.

This clonotype was counted at least ten times. The chain is built from TRBV2 and TRBJ1-5; TRBD1 is a possible D gene (6 bases). In germline, CDR1 is SNHLY, CDR2 FYNNEI. The CDR3 totals 13 residues. Trimming removed 7 bases from V and 4 bases from J, with 11 bases in between. CDR3 amino acids: CASKSGANQPQHF. Here the CDR3 DNA reads TGTGCCAGCAAATCGGGGGCTAATCAGCCCCAGCATTTT.

This clonotype appeared many times. V gene TRBV7-6 combines with J gene TRBJ2-7; D might be TRBD1 (6 bases). Germline V gene lookup returns CDR1 SGHVS and CDR2 FNYEAQ. The germline V and J ends were trimmed by 1 base and 2 bases, with 15 bases remaining between them. The CDR3 has 16 residues. CDR3 in DNA: TGTGCCAGCAGCTTAGAAGGGGGACGCGGACCCTACGAGCAGTACTTC. Protein product: CASSLEGGRGPYEQYF.

The chain couples TRBV19 to TRBJ2-3; TRBD2 might be the D (7 bases). Germline lookup yields CDR1 LNHDA and CDR2 SQIVND (reference sequence). The length of the CDR3 is 16 residues. Trimming cost V 7 bases and J 4 bases, with 21 bases left between them. The CDR3 region has the DNA TGTGCCAGTACACAGACCGGGGGGCGAATCGCAGATACGCAGTATTTT. Its translation is CASTQTGGRIADTQYF.

V and J are TRBV6-1 and TRBJ1-3, with 8 bases matching TRBD1. This CDR3 has 16 amino acids. Germline CDR1 reads MNHNS; CDR2 reads SASEGT. The ends lost 6 bases at V and 8 bases at J; junction bases unmatched: 15. CDR3 coding DNA: TGTGCCAGCAGGGGGACAGGACGCAACCCCGTAGACACCATATATTTT. This translates into CASRGTGRNPVDTIYF.

This clonotype was seen at least ten times. V is TRBV30 and J is TRBJ1-1; D is undetermined. Germline V gene sequence: CDR1 GTSNPN, CDR2 SVGIG (reference sequence). Trimming removed 0 bases at V and 0 bases at J, with 5 bases between. This CDR3 is 13 amino acids long. This CDR3 is CAWSVRMNTEAFF. The DNA for the CDR3 is TGTGCCTGGAGTGTACGAATGAACACTGAAGCTTTCTTT.

Comments on this clonotype: A much larger clone differs from this one at a single base, so this may be a read error. This chain joins TRBV6-5 and TRBJ1-1; TRBD1 is a possible D gene (5 bases). Germline CDR1 is MNHEY and CDR2 is SVGAGI. This CDR3 is built from 13 residues. CDR3 DNA: TGTGCCAGCAGTTGGGCAGGGTCCACTGAAGCTTCCTTT. It codes for CASSWAGSTEASF.

This clonotype was counted many times. The chain is built from TRBV20-1 and TRBJ2-3; tentatively, D is TRBD2 (5 bases). The CDR3 runs 13 residues. Trimming stripped 3 bases from V and 4 bases from J, with 11 bases between. Germline CDR1 is DFQATT and CDR2 is SNEGSKA (reference sequence). This chain's CDR3 is CSASSLDSDTQYF. In DNA, the CDR3 is TGCAGTGCTAGTTCGCTGGACTCAGATACGCAGTATTTT.

This clonotype was observed many times. The genes are TRBV7-9 and TRBJ1-6; 9 positions match TRBD1. The length of the CDR3 is 15 residues. The junction had 9 bases not matched to a gene; V was cut back by 5 bases and J by 10 bases. CDR1 and CDR2 from the germline V gene are SEHNR and FQNEAQ (reference sequence). CDR3 region: CASSIPGTGNSPLHF. The CDR3 DNA follows: TGTGCCAGCAGCATCCCCGGGACAGGGAACTCACCCCTCCACTTT.

The V call is TRBV9, the J call TRBJ2-1, with D maybe TRBD2 (6 bases). CDR3 size: 16 residues. V lost 0 bases, J lost 6 bases, and 16 bases lay in between. Germline values: CDR1 SGDLS, CDR2 YYNGEE. The CDR3 sequence is CASSVGGGAPGNEQFF. CDR3 coding DNA: TGTGCCAGCAGCGTAGGTGGAGGGGCCCCGGGCAATGAGCAGTTCTTC.

This clonotype was seen a few times. The chain has TRBV3-1 and TRBJ2-3; D not resolved. The CDR3 contains 14 residues. V was trimmed by 4 bases and J by 3 bases, leaving 11 bases between them. Germline loops: CDR1 LGHDT, CDR2 YNNKEL (reference sequence). CDR3 sequence: CASSLTRLTDTQYF. CDR3 coding DNA: TGTGCCAGCAGCCTTACCAGGCTGACAGATACGCAGTATTTT.

This clonotype was observed a few times. It may be a read error: a sequence one base away is much more abundant. The CDR3 DNA reads as TGTGCCGGCAGTCCCGGACTGACAAATGAGCAGTTCTTC. Its protein product is CAGSPGLTNEQFF. The chain is built from TRBV28 and TRBJ2-1; TRBD2 is a possible D gene (5 bases). Germline CDR1 and CDR2: MDHEN and SYDVKM. This CDR3 comprises 13 residues.

Many counts were recorded for this clonotype. J is TRBJ1-1 and V is TRBV20-1; D unresolved. This CDR3 contains 13 residues. CDR1 and CDR2 (germline): DFQATT, SNEGSKA (reference sequence). Between the trimmed V and J ends, which lost 6 bases and 4 bases, there was a span of 15 bases. The CDR3 reads CSAYMGGGTEAFF. The CDR3 DNA reads TGCAGTGCGTATATGGGTGGAGGCACTGAAGCTTTCTTT.

The sample holds many counts of this clonotype. The genes are TRBV19 and TRBJ1-5, with 7 positions matching TRBD1. The trim removed 6 bases at V and 2 bases at J, leaving 10 bases unmatched. CDR1 LNHDA and CDR2 SQIVND come from the germline V gene (reference sequence). The CDR3 length is 16 residues. CDR3 in amino acids: CASSTDRVVGNQPQHF. The CDR3 bases are TGTGCCAGTAGCACCGACAGGGTAGTAGGCAATCAGCCCCAGCATTTT.